This TCR beta chain is drawn from a study of T cell responses to AZD1222 COVID-19 vaccine. Study at large: Pooling of second doses given at about 4 or about 12 weeks was done. Study-level points and caveats: There were repertoire samples only from the period after the peak T cell response. Seropositive AZD1222 recipients at baseline numbered only six or seven.

This CDR3 has 13 residues. CDR1 MNHEY and CDR2 SMNVEV come from the germline V gene (reference sequence). Between the trimmed V and J ends, which lost 3 bases and 5 bases, there was a span of 11 bases. Profiled with immunoSEQ multiplex PCR; TCRdb holds only in-frame clones, not every one. The sample shows 110,000 to 150,000 clones, roughly nine tenths of them seen only once. This clone was observed a handful of times. Its antigen remains unidentified. Here the sequenced sample was peripheral blood, taken on day 0 of AZD1222 vaccination. This clonotype was sampled from an adult in good health. The V and J genes are TRBV27 and TRBJ2-7; TRBD1 might be the D (5 bases). The CDR3 here is CASSFRVGDEQYF. The CDR3 region has the DNA TGTGCCAGCAGTTTCAGGGTTGGCGACGAGCAGTACTTC.